These T cell receptor beta chains were read from a single sample in a study of human T cells and chemical hapten exposure. TCRdb itself ran the RACE reads through MiXCR, one entry per CDR3 protein. The sample has 370,000 or so distinct CDR3 sequences, roughly 4.8% seen once. The material was whole blood, obtained in connection with sensitization to the hapten diphenylcyclopropenone (DPC). The origin of the receptors is a woman aged 45-65 years with alopecia areata. Some clones in this sample may be carry-over from other donors' samples. The CDR3 runs from the conserved cysteine through the conserved F or W. The order of the fields is clone size, D gene, V gene, J gene, CDR3 protein, CDR3 DNA. D genes are given only for firm matches. Where a row states a size, it is once, few, many or the class of an expanded clone; other rows omit it.

size: many
D: -
V: TRBV18
J: TRBJ1-2
CDR3: CASSLNMGLDNYGYTF
DNA: TGTGCCAGCTCACTGAATATGGGGCTTGATAACTATGGCTACACCTTC

size: many
D: -
V: TRBV6-1
J: TRBJ1-2
CDR3: CASSEVATGPYTF
DNA: TGTGCCAGCAGTGAAGTCGCCACAGGGCCATACACCTTC

size: many
D: -
V: TRBV4-1
J: TRBJ1-2
CDR3: CASSQDETAVNYGYTF
DNA: TGCGCCAGCAGCCAAGATGAAACGGCAGTTAACTATGGCTACACCTTC

size: few
D: -
V: TRBV4-2
J: TRBJ1-2
CDR3: CASSQDRNNNYGYTF
DNA: TGTGCCAGCAGCCAAGATCGGAACAATAACTATGGCTACACCTTC

size: -
D: -
V: TRBV30
J: TRBJ2-7
CDR3: CAWSVSESSHEQYF
DNA: TGTGCCTGGAGTGTTAGCGAAAGTTCCCACGAGCAGTACTTC

size: -
D: -
V: TRBV6-5
J: TRBJ2-7
CDR3: CASSYSEGYEQYF
DNA: TGTGCCAGCAGTTACTCGGAGGGGTACGAGCAGTACTTC

size: few
D: -
V: TRBV20-1
J: TRBJ2-7
CDR3: CSALGPPYEQYF
DNA: TGCAGTGCCCTCGGGCCCCCCTACGAGCAGTACTTC

size: many
D: -
V: TRBV5-1
J: TRBJ2-3
CDR3: CASSLGGIRTDTQYF
DNA: TGCGCCAGCAGCTTGGGGGGGATTCGCACAGATACGCAGTATTTT

size: -
D: -
V: TRBV30
J: TRBJ2-7
CDR3: CAWSAGVHEQYF
DNA: TGTGCCTGGAGTGCGGGGGTACACGAGCAGTACTTC

size: few
D: TRBD2
V: TRBV29-1
J: TRBJ2-7
CDR3: CSVKTSGGALEQYF
DNA: TGCAGCGTTAAGACTAGCGGGGGGGCTCTCGAGCAGTACTTC

size: -
D: TRBD2
V: TRBV12-3/TRBV12-4
J: TRBJ2-4
CDR3: CASSFRGLAGGGAKNIQYF
DNA: TGTGCCAGCAGTTTTAGAGGACTAGCGGGAGGGGGAGCCAAAAACATTCAGTACTTC

size: many
D: -
V: TRBV4-2
J: TRBJ1-1
CDR3: CASSPQGTAFMNTEAFF
DNA: TGTGCCAGCAGCCCCCAGGGTACAGCTTTCATGAACACTGAAGCTTTCTTT

size: many
D: -
V: TRBV10-3
J: TRBJ2-3
CDR3: CAISESYSTDTQYF
DNA: TGTGCCATCAGTGAGTCGTACAGCACAGATACGCAGTATTTT

size: -
D: -
V: TRBV28
J: TRBJ2-3
CDR3: CASSFEGSFRDTQYF
DNA: TGTGCCAGCAGTTTCGAGGGTTCCTTCAGGGATACGCAGTATTTT

size: -
D: TRBD2
V: TRBV28
J: TRBJ2-1
CDR3: CASSVTLAGGGNEQFF
DNA: TGTGCCAGCAGTGTGACCCTAGCGGGAGGGGGCAATGAGCAGTTCTTC

size: -
D: -
V: TRBV4-1
J: TRBJ1-2
CDR3: CASSQVNDRQGYTF
DNA: TGCGCCAGCAGCCAAGTCAATGACCGGCAGGGCTACACCTTC

size: many
D: -
V: TRBV20-1
J: TRBJ1-1
CDR3: CSARDDSSNTEAFF
DNA: TGCAGTGCTAGGGACGACAGTTCTAACACTGAAGCTTTCTTT

size: -
D: -
V: TRBV12-3/TRBV12-4
J: TRBJ1-1
CDR3: CASTMGPGLRAFF
DNA: TGTGCCAGCACCATGGGGCCTGGCTTACGAGCTTTCTTT

size: few
D: TRBD1
V: TRBV7-8
J: TRBJ2-3
CDR3: CASSAQPGTGGADTQYF
DNA: TGTGCCAGCAGCGCCCAGCCGGGGACAGGGGGTGCAGATACGCAGTATTTT

size: many
D: TRBD2
V: TRBV5-6
J: TRBJ2-7
CDR3: CASSQPSGGAPYEQYF
DNA: TGTGCCAGCAGCCAGCCAAGCGGGGGGGCCCCCTACGAGCAGTACTTC

size: many
D: TRBD1
V: TRBV6-2/TRBV6-3
J: TRBJ1-1
CDR3: CASSRRDREAFF
DNA: TGTGCCAGCAGCCGCCGGGACAGGGAAGCTTTCTTT

size: many
D: -
V: TRBV5-1
J: TRBJ2-7
CDR3: CASSLTGTTYEQYF
DNA: TGCGCCAGCAGCTTAACCGGGACGACCTACGAGCAGTACTTC

size: many
D: -
V: TRBV6-5
J: TRBJ2-3
CDR3: CASSYVADTDTQYF
DNA: TGTGCCAGCAGTTACGTAGCAGACACAGATACGCAGTATTTT

size: many
D: -
V: TRBV20-1
J: TRBJ2-3
CDR3: CSASEADTQYF
DNA: TGCAGTGCTAGCGAAGCAGATACGCAGTATTTT

size: few
D: -
V: TRBV6-6
J: TRBJ2-6
CDR3: CASSFVQGAGANVLTF
DNA: TGTGCCAGCAGTTTTGTACAAGGGGCGGGGGCCAACGTCCTGACTTTC

size: many
D: -
V: TRBV12-3/TRBV12-4
J: TRBJ1-4
CDR3: CASSLNGHSNEKLFF
DNA: TGTGCCAGCAGTTTAAACGGGCACTCTAATGAAAAACTGTTTTTT

size: many
D: TRBD1
V: TRBV5-1
J: TRBJ1-2
CDR3: CASSLGQNYGYTF
DNA: TGTGCCAGCAGTTTGGGACAGAACTATGGCTACACCTTC

size: many
D: TRBD1
V: TRBV5-6
J: TRBJ2-7
CDR3: CASRDGTGPYEQYF
DNA: TGTGCCAGCAGGGACGGGACAGGGCCCTACGAGCAGTACTTC

size: many
D: -
V: TRBV12-3/TRBV12-4
J: TRBJ2-2
CDR3: CASSFNPGELFF
DNA: TGTGCCAGCAGTTTTAATCCCGGGGAGCTGTTTTTT

size: many
D: TRBD1
V: TRBV6-6
J: TRBJ2-1
CDR3: CASSYLKPGTGGFMRQFF
DNA: TGTGCCAGCAGTTATCTTAAACCCGGGACAGGGGGCTTCATGCGGCAGTTCTTC

size: -
D: TRBD1
V: TRBV29-1
J: TRBJ2-5
CDR3: CSVGLEGTGEETQYF
DNA: TGCAGCGTTGGCTTGGAAGGAACAGGGGAAGAGACCCAGTACTTC

size: many
D: -
V: TRBV30
J: TRBJ1-1
CDR3: CAWSVLAGMDTEAFF
DNA: TGTGCCTGGAGTGTACTGGCAGGGATGGACACTGAAGCTTTCTTT

size: many
D: -
V: TRBV28
J: TRBJ2-3
CDR3: CASSRHTQYF
DNA: TGTGCCAGCAGTCGGCATACGCAGTATTTT

size: few
D: -
V: TRBV15
J: TRBJ2-7
CDR3: CATSRDTGRAYEQYF
DNA: TGTGCCACCAGCAGAGATACGGGTAGGGCCTACGAGCAGTACTTC

size: -
D: -
V: TRBV20-1
J: TRBJ2-4
CDR3: CSARPGPDIQYF
DNA: TGCAGTGCTAGGCCGGGGCCGGACATTCAGTACTTC

size: few
D: -
V: TRBV12-3/TRBV12-4
J: TRBJ2-7
CDR3: CASSARSEQYF
DNA: TGTGCCAGCTCCGCGCGGAGCGAGCAGTACTTC

size: many
D: -
V: TRBV11-2
J: TRBJ1-2
CDR3: CASSSNGDGYTF
DNA: TGTGCCAGCAGCTCAAACGGGGATGGCTACACCTTC

size: -
D: TRBD2
V: TRBV2
J: TRBJ2-1
CDR3: CASRVAGGREQFF
DNA: TGTGCCAGCAGAGTAGCGGGGGGGCGTGAGCAGTTCTTC

size: many
D: -
V: TRBV5-1
J: TRBJ2-5
CDR3: CASSGQSQETQYF
DNA: TGCGCCAGCAGCGGACAGTCCCAAGAGACCCAGTACTTC